Below are 20 T cell receptor beta chains sequenced from a single sample in a study of type 1 and type 2 diabetes patients. Amplification started from genomic DNA. A primer set of 30 forward and 13 reverse primers amplified the CDR3. A single record per CDR3 protein comes from TCRdb applying MiXCR to the multiplex PCR reads. The top ten hold around 13% of the sample, which has more than 250,000 distinct CDR3 sequences, roughly 50% seen once. Sequencing was carried out using peripheral blood mononuclear cells (PBMCs). Source of these receptors: a man aged 18 to 29 with type 2 diabetes.

This CDR3 reads CASSPGGGQMDEQFF. The CDR3 DNA follows: TGTGCCAGCAGCCCGGGGGGGGGACAGATGGATGAGCAGTTCTTC. The V call is TRBV14, the J call TRBJ2-1, with D possibly matching TRBD2 (8 bases). V dropped 4 bases and J dropped 8 bases, with 18 bases sitting between them. This CDR3 has 15 residues. Germline assignment: CDR1 SGHDN and CDR2 FVKESK. Full variable domain (rest looked up from reference TRBV14 and TRBJ2-1): EAGVTQFPSHSVIEKGQTVTLRCDPISGHDNLYWYRRVMGKEIKFLLHFVKESKQDESGMPNNRFLAERTGGTYSTLKVQPAELEDSGVYFCASSPGGGQMDEQFFGPGTRLTVL.

CDR3 DNA: TGCAGTGTCGCCCCCGACAGGGTATCTAGAAATGAGCAGTTCTTC. Encoded protein: CSVAPDRVSRNEQFF. The chain links TRBV20-1 to TRBJ2-1; 7 bases map to TRBD1. V lost 7 bases to trimming and J lost 7 bases; unmatched junction nucleotides: 16. The CDR3 length is 15 residues. The germline V gene encodes CDR1 DFQATT and CDR2 SNEGSKA (reference sequence).

The gene calls are TRBV27 and TRBJ2-2; tentatively, D is TRBD1 (6 bases). The V and J ends lost 5 bases and 3 bases respectively, with 16 bases between them. This CDR3 has 16 amino acids. Germline CDR1 MNHEY, CDR2 SMNVEV (reference sequence). CDR3 DNA sequence: TGTGCCAGCAGTAACAGGGAGCCACTGGACACCGGGGAGCTGTTTTTT. Protein: CASSNREPLDTGELFF.

There are a few counts of this clonotype. The chain uses TRBV20-1 and TRBJ2-2; D is unresolved. This CDR3 spans 13 amino acids. V dropped 1 base and J dropped 4 bases, with 7 bases sitting between them. The germline V gene encodes CDR1 DFQATT and CDR2 SNEGSKA (reference sequence). The CDR3 loop is CSARGLGTGELFF. The CDR3, as DNA: TGCAGTGCTAGAGGTCTCGGCACCGGGGAGCTGTTTTTT.

V gene TRBV6-1 combines with J gene TRBJ2-5; D possibly corresponds to TRBD2 (6 bases). Per germline, CDR1 MNHNS and CDR2 SASEGT. V lost 10 bases, J lost 5 bases, and 20 bases lay in between. The CDR3 is made up of 14 amino acids. The CDR3 region has the DNA TGTGCCACTAAAAGCGGGTTCTCGGGGGAGACCCAGTACTTC. It encodes CATKSGFSGETQYF.

The V call is TRBV30, the J call TRBJ1-6; 12 bases align to TRBD1. V was clipped by 4 bases and J by 8 bases; unmatched bases: 3. This CDR3 region has 14 residues. The germline gives CDR1 GTSNPN, CDR2 SVGIG (reference sequence). As DNA, the CDR3 is TGTGCCTGGAAAGGGACAGGGGGCTATTCACCCCTCCACTTT. Its protein is CAWKGTGGYSPLHF.

The V gene is TRBV27, the J gene TRBJ2-3, with 13 bases identical to TRBD2. The CDR3 is made up of 18 amino acids. The V segment lost 4 bases and the J segment 1 base; nucleotides outside the gene matches: 8. Germline CDR1 is MNHEY and CDR2 is SMNVEV (reference sequence). CDR3 in amino acids: CASSSATSGRIGTDTQYF. Here the CDR3 DNA reads TGTGCCAGCAGTTCCGCGACTAGCGGGAGGATAGGCACAGATACGCAGTATTTT.

This sequence joins TRBV28 and TRBJ2-7; 7 nucleotides agree with TRBD1. The CDR3 consists of 16 residues. V trimming: 5 bases; J trimming: 4 bases; junction bases outside the gene matches: 14. The germline gives CDR1 MDHEN, CDR2 SYDVKM. This CDR3 is CASSPSDRVRSYEQYF. Here the CDR3 DNA reads TGTGCCAGCAGTCCCAGCGACAGGGTCAGGAGTTACGAGCAGTACTTC.

The rearrangement joins TRBV16 to TRBJ1-5; 10 bases agree with TRBD1. This CDR3 is 16 amino acids long. V was clipped by 3 bases and J by 3 bases; unmatched bases: 5. CDR1 is KGHSY, CDR2 FQNENV, per germline. The CDR3 sequence is CASSHGQGVPNQPQHF. CDR3 nucleotide sequence: TGTGCCAGCAGCCACGGACAGGGGGTCCCCAATCAGCCCCAGCATTTT.

J is TRBJ2-7 and V is TRBV2; possibly TRBD2 for D (6 bases). Germline CDR1 is SNHLY and CDR2 is FYNNEI. The V and J ends lost 5 bases and 6 bases respectively, with 20 bases between them. The CDR3 contains 15 residues. The CDR3: CASSFKTGLICEQYF. In nucleotides, the CDR3 is TGTGCCAGCAGTTTCAAGACGGGACTGATCTGCGAGCAGTACTTC.

This clonotype was recorded at least ten times. V gene TRBV10-3 combines with J gene TRBJ1-1; D gene ambiguous. Per the germline V gene, CDR1 is ENHRY and CDR2 is SYGVKD. This CDR3 contains 13 residues. The germline V and J ends were trimmed by 10 bases and 0 bases, with 12 bases remaining between them. CDR3 loop: CATGRTMNTEAFF. CDR3 nucleotide sequence: TGTGCCACTGGACGAACTATGAACACTGAAGCTTTCTTT.

This sequence joins TRBV7-8 and TRBJ2-5; D gene uncertain. There are 13 residues in the CDR3. Germline CDR1 SGHVS, CDR2 FQNEAQ. V lost 3 bases and J lost 5, with 10 bases in between. The CDR3 here is CASSLDHGETQYF. In DNA, the CDR3 is TGTGCCAGCAGCTTGGACCATGGGGAGACCCAGTACTTC.

The rearrangement links TRBV10-3 to TRBJ1-2; D gene uncertain. The germline V gene has CDR1 ENHRY and CDR2 SYGVKD. The germline V and J ends were trimmed by 0 bases and 4 bases, with 12 bases remaining between them. CDR3 size: 15 residues. This chain's CDR3 is CAISESGKSGYGYTF. The DNA of the CDR3 is TGTGCCATCAGTGAGTCGGGGAAGTCGGGCTATGGCTACACCTTC.

This clonotype is a singleton in its sample. This may stem from a read error, because a much larger clone lies one nucleotide away. J is TRBJ1-6 and V is TRBV25-1; no clear D gene. Germline CDR1 reads MGHDK; CDR2 reads SYGVNS. The CDR3 extends over 14 amino acids. CDR3 sequence reads: CASSELSTASRLHF. For the CDR3, the DNA is TGTGCCAGCAGTGAATTGTCAACGGCCTCACGCCTCCACTTT. Combining the CDR3 with reference TRBV25-1 and TRBJ1-6 gives the whole variable domain EADIYQTPRYLVIGTGKKITLECSQTMGHDKMYWYQQDPGMELHLIHYSYGVNSTEKGDLSSESTVSRIRTEHFPLTLESARPSHTSQYLCASSELSTASRLHFGNGTRLTVT.

This clonotype turned up a few times. V gene TRBV14 combines with J gene TRBJ2-1, with TRBD1 identical over 10 bases. This CDR3 is 18 amino acids long. Germline V CDR1 and CDR2: SGHDN, FVKESK. After removal of 3 bases from V and 4 bases from J, the junction contained 12 bases not matched to a gene. The DNA of the CDR3 is TGTGCCAGCAGCCAGCGGGGGACAGGGGTGAGTATATACAATGAGCAGTTCTTC. Translating it yields CASSQRGTGVSIYNEQFF.

In this sample, this clonotype turned up a few times. The chain links TRBV6-1 to TRBJ1-1; D unresolved. Germline V gene sequence: CDR1 MNHNS, CDR2 SASEGT. V lost 4 bases, J lost 0 bases, and 9 bases lay in between. The CDR3 runs to 14 residues. The CDR3: CASSALFVNTEAFF. In nucleotides, the CDR3 is TGTGCCAGCAGTGCGCTTTTCGTGAACACTGAAGCTTTCTTT.

The chain combines TRBV6-6 with TRBJ1-6; tentative D call: TRBD1 (5 bases). Between the trimmed V and J ends, which lost 7 bases and 7 bases, there was a span of 14 bases. Germline-derived CDR1 and CDR2 are MNHNY and SVGAGI (reference sequence). CDR3 length: 14 amino acids. The CDR3 is CASKDQGSNSPLHF. In DNA form, the CDR3 reads TGTGCCAGCAAAGACCAGGGTTCGAATTCACCCCTCCACTTT.

This clonotype was counted a single time. The J gene is TRBJ2-7, the V gene TRBV2, with D uncertain. The CDR3 covers 11 residues. V lost 7 bases, J lost 4 bases, and 8 bases lay in between. In germline, CDR1 is SNHLY, CDR2 FYNNEI. The CDR3 spells CASIRIYEQYF. The CDR3 coding sequence is TGTGCCAGCATCCGGATTTACGAGCAGTACTTC.

This rearrangement joins TRBV20-1 to TRBJ2-2; 8 bases are a match to TRBD2. Germline assignment: CDR1 DFQATT and CDR2 SNEGSKA (reference sequence). The ends lost 3 bases at V and 5 bases at J; junction bases unmatched: 8. The CDR3 is made up of 15 amino acids. Here the CDR3 DNA reads TGCAGTGCTAGCAGGTCGTCTAGCGGGACCGGGGAGCTGTTTTTT. It specifies CSASRSSSGTGELFF.

This clonotype has at least ten counts. The rearrangement joins TRBV30 to TRBJ2-7; unclear D gene. CDR1 and CDR2 from the germline V gene are GTSNPN and SVGIG (reference sequence). V shed 4 bases and J shed 5 bases, with 9 bases lying between them. This CDR3 comprises 11 residues. The chain's CDR3 is CAWTRSNEQYF. The CDR3 DNA is TGTGCCTGGACTAGATCAAACGAGCAGTACTTC.